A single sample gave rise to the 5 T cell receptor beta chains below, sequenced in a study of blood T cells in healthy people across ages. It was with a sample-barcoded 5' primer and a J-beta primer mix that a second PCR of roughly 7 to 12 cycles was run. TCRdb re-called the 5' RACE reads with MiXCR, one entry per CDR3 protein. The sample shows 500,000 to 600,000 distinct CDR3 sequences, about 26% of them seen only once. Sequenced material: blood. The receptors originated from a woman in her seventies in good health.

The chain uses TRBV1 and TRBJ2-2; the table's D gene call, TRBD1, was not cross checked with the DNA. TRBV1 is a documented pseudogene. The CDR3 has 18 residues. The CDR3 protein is CTSSQDRRGEENTGELFF. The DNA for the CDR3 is TGCACCAGCAGCCAAGATCGGAGGGGGGAAGAGAACACCGGGGAGCTGTTTTTT.

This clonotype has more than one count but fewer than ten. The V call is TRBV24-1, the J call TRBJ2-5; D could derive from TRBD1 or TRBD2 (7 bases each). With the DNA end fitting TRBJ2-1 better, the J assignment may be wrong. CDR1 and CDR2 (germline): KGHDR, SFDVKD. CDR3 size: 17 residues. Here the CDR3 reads CATSDLTGATGGNEQFF. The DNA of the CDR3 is TGTGCCACCAGTGACTTAACAGGGGCTACCGGGGGGAATGAGCAGTTCTTC.

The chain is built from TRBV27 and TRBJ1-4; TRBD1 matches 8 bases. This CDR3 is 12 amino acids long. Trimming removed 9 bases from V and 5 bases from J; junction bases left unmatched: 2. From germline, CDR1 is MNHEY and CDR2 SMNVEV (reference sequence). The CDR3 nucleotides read TGTGCCAGTTCAGGGGGCAATGAAAAACTGTTTTTT. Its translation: CASSGGNEKLFF.

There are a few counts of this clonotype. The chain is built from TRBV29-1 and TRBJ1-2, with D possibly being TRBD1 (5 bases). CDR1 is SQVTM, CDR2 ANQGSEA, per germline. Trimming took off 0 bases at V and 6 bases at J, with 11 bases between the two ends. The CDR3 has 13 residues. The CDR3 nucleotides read TGCAGCGTTGAAGAGTGGGAGGGGCATGGCTACACCTTC. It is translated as CSVEEWEGHGYTF.

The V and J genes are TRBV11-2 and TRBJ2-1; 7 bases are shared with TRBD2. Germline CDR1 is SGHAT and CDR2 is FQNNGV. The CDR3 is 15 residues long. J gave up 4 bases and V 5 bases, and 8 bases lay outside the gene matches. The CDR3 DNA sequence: TGTGCCAGCAGCATGGCGGGAGTAAAATACAATGAGCAGTTCTTC. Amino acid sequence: CASSMAGVKYNEQFF.